In this sample, the clone carrying this T cell receptor beta chain turned up many times. Its antigen is undetermined. These data are taken from a study of T cells in Graves' hyperthyroidism and ophthalmopathy. Points from the study as a whole: A model built on 13 V-J features separated ophthalmopathy from stable hyperthyroidism. Most thyroid-expanded clonotypes above 0.001 were also found in blood.

The CDR3 runs to 12 residues. With 5 bases clipped from V and 3 bases from J, the junction kept 4 bases outside the gene matches. CDR1 and CDR2 from the germline V gene are GTSNPN and SVGIG (reference sequence). Every diagnosis used clinical symptoms, serum thyroxine and TRAb, thyroid ultrasound and orbital computed tomography. Regions amplified from RNA transcripts were the TCR beta CDR3 regions. The TCR CDR3 first-round RT-PCR relied on the HTBI primer set. TCRdb recomputed calls from the multiplex PCR reads with MiXCR, one row per CDR3 protein. The sample lists some 300,000 distinct CDR3 sequences; roughly 17% were seen once.

Sequencing input: blood. This chain links TRBV30 with TRBJ2-7, with 7 bases identical to TRBD1. The TCR comes from a man aged 30 to 45 with Graves' hyperthyroidism. CDR3 sequence: CAWVRDSYEQYF. The CDR3 DNA follows: TGTGCCTGGGTACGGGACAGCTACGAGCAGTACTTC.